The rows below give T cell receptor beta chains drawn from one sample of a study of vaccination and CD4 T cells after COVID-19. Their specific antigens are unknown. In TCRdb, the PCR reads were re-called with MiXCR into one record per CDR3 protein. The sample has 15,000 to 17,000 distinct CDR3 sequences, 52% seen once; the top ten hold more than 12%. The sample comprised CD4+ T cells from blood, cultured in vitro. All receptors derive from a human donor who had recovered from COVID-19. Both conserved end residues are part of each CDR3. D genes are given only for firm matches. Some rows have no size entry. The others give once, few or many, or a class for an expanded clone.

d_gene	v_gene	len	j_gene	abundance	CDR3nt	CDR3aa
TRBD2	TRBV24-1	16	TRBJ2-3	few	TGTGCCACCAGTGACCGGACTAGCGGGAGCACAGATACGCAGTATTTT	CATSDRTSGSTDTQYF
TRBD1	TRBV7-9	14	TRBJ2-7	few	TGTGCCAGCAGCTTAACGGGACAGGCCTACGAGCAGTACTTC	CASSLTGQAYEQYF
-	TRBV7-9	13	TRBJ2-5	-	TGTGCCAGCAGCTTGAATCAAAAGGAGACCCAGTACTTC	CASSLNQKETQYF
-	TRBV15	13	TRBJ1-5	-	TGTGCCACCAGCAGAGATAGCGATCAGCCCCAGCATTTT	CATSRDSDQPQHF
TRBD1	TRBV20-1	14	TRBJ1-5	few	TGCAGTGCTGGGGGACAGGGGCACAATCAGCCCCAGCATTTT	CSAGGQGHNQPQHF
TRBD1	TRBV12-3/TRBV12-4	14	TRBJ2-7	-	TGTGCCAGCAGTTTAGCGCGAGGGGGCGCTGAGCAGTACTTC	CASSLARGGAEQYF
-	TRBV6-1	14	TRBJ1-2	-	TGTGCCAGCACCAGGGGACCGCTTAACTATGGCTACACCTTC	CASTRGPLNYGYTF
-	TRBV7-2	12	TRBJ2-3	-	TGTGCCAGCAGCCCTTACACAGATACGCAGTATTTT	CASSPYTDTQYF
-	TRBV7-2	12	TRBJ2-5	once	TGTGCCAGCAGCTTTCTTCGAGAGACCCAGTACTTC	CASSFLRETQYF
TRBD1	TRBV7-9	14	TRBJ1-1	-	TGTGCCAGCAGCCCAGGACAGGGCGCCACTGAAGCTTTCTTT	CASSPGQGATEAFF
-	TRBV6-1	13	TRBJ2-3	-	TGTGCCAGCAGAGGGGGGGGTGGAGATACGCAGTATTTT	CASRGGGGDTQYF
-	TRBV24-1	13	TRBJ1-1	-	TGTGCCACCTCCTCGAGGGTTAACACTGAAGCTTTCTTT	CATSSRVNTEAFF
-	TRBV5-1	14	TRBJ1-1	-	TGCGCCAGCACCCTAGACCCCATGAACACTGAAGCTTTCTTT	CASTLDPMNTEAFF
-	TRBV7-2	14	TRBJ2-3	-	TGTGCCAGCAGCTTACTCGGACAGACAGATACGCAGTATTTT	CASSLLGQTDTQYF